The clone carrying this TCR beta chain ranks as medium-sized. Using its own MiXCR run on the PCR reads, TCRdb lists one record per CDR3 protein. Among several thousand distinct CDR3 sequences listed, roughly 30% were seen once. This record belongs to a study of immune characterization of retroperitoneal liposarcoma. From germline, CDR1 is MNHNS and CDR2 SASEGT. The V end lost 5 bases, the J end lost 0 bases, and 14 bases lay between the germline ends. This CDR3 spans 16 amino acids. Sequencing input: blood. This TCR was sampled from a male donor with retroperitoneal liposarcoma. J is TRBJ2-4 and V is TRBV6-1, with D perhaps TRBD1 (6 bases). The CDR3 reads CASSSRDKIAKNIQYF. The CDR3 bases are TGTGCCAGCAGTTCCCGGGACAAAATAGCCAAAAACATTCAGTACTTC.